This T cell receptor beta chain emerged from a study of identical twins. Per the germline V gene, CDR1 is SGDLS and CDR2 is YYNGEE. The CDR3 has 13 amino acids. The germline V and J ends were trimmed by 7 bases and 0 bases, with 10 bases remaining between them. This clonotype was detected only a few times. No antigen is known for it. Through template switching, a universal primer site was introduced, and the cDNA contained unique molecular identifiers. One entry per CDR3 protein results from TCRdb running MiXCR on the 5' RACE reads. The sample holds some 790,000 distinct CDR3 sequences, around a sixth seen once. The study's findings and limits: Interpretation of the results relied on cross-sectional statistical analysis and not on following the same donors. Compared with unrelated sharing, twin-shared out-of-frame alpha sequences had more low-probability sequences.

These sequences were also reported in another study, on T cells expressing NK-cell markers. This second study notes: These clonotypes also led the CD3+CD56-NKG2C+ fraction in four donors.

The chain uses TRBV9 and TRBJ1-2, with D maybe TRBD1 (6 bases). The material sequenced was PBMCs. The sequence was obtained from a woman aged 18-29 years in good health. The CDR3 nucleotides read TGTGCCAGCGAGGGGGGATCTAACTATGGCTACACCTTC. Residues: CASEGGSNYGYTF.